Below, one TCR beta chain is given with its context. The CDR3 is made up of 13 amino acids. Germline CDR1 and CDR2: MNHEY and SMNVEV (reference sequence). V lost 5 bases and J lost 14, with 16 bases in between. These data are taken from a study of T cell repertoires in cytomegalovirus infection. TCRdb analysed the reads with MiXCR anew, one entry per CDR3 protein. The repertoire consists of 560,000 or so distinct CDR3 sequences, with more than 15% occurring once and the leading ten covering roughly 25%. The chain links TRBV27 to TRBJ1-6, with D possibly matching TRBD1 (6 bases). This TCR derives from a human donor in good health (CMV status not recorded). Some clones in this sample may be carry-over from other donors' samples. Sequencing was carried out using CD8+ T cells from PBMCs. Here the CDR3 reads CASSLGQLSALHF. The CDR3 nucleotides are TGTGCCAGCAGTCTTGGACAGCTGTCAGCCCTCCACTTT.